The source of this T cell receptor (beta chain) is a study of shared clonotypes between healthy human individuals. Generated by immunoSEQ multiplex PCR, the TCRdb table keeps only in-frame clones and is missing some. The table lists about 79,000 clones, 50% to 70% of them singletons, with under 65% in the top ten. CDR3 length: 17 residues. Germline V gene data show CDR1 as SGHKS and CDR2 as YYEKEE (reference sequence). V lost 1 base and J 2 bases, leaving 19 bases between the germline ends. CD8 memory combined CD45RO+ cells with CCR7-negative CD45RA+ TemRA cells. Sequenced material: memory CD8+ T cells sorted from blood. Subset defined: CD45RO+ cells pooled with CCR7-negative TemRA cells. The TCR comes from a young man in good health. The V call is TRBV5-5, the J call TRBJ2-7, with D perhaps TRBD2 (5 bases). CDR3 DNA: TGTGCCAGCAGCTTGCGGTCTGGGAGTGGGTTCCCCTACGAGCAGTACTTC. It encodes CASSLRSGSGFPYEQYF.